The 4 T cell receptor beta chains below were found in one sample sequenced in a study of neurological immune-mediated disorders (dated by TCRdb to about 2019). The method behind the library was 5' RACE. The sequencing machine was an Illumina HiSeq 2500. TCRdb reprocessing: public reads trimmed at Q25 with fastp, clones called with MiXCR, in-frame beta chains kept. Each entry is one CDR3 protein sequence, shown with its most common DNA and genes. The sample records about 80,000 distinct CDR3 sequences, approximately 6% of which are singletons. Of the sample, 7.9% is held by the ten largest clones. The time point label, as the study defines it: longitudinal time-point 2. The sample taken for sequencing was PBMCs. These receptor sequences come from a woman aged 60-75 years with multiple sclerosis.

This clonotype was seen many times. This chain connects TRBV6-5 to TRBJ2-3; 7 bases fit TRBD1. The CDR3 is made up of 15 amino acids. Trimming removed 4 bases from V and 2 bases from J; junction bases left unmatched: 6. Germline values: CDR1 MNHEY, CDR2 SVGAGI. CDR3: CASSSLGGNTDTQYF. CDR3 nucleotide sequence: TGTGCCAGCAGTTCGCTAGGGGGCAACACAGATACGCAGTATTTT.

The chain combines TRBV20-1 with TRBJ2-7; the match to TRBD2 covers 13 bases. J lost 4 bases, V lost 5 bases, and 8 bases had no gene match. Germline lookup yields CDR1 DFQATT and CDR2 SNEGSKA (reference sequence). This CDR3 is built from 15 residues. Here the CDR3 reads CSARAGLAGVYEQYF. CDR3 DNA sequence: TGCAGTGCTCGGGCTGGACTAGCGGGGGTATACGAGCAGTACTTC.

This clonotype was counted at least ten times. The rearrangement uses TRBV10-3 and TRBJ2-2; D unclear. This CDR3 contains 13 residues. Trimming pared 4 bases from V and 3 bases from J, leaving 6 bases between. The V gene's germline CDR1 is ENHRY and CDR2 SYGVKD. In nucleotides, the CDR3 is TGTGCCATCAGTGGGTTTGACACCGGGGAGCTGTTTTTT. This encodes CAISGFDTGELFF.

This clonotype was counted at least ten times. The chain employs TRBV5-1 and TRBJ2-3, with 8 bases fitting TRBD2. The junction had 5 bases not matched to a gene; V was cut back by 0 bases and J by 2 bases. The CDR3 totals 16 residues. CDR1 is SGHRS, CDR2 YFSETQ, per germline. The DNA of the CDR3 is TGCGCCAGCAGCTTGGTGGCGGGGGGAACCACAGATACGCAGTATTTT. Its protein product is CASSLVAGGTTDTQYF.